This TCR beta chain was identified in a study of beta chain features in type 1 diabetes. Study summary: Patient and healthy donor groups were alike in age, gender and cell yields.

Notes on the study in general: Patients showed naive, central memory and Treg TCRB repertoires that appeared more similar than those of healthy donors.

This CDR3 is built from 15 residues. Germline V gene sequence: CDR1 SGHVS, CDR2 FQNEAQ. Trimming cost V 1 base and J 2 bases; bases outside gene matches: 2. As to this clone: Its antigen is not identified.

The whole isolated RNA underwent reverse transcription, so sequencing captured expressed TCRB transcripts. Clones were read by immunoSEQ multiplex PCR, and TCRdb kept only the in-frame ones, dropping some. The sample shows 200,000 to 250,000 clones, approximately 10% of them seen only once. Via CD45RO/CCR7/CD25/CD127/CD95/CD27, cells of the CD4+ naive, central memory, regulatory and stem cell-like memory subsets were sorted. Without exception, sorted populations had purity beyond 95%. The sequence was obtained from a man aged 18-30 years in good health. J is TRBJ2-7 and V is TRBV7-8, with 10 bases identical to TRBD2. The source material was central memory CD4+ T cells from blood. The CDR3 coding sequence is TGTGCCAGCAGCTTAGGCCTAGCGGGAGCCTACGAGCAGTACTTC. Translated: CASSLGLAGAYEQYF.